Included here is one T cell receptor beta chain sequence, with context. In the original analysis: Estimates of nucleated cell counts were drawn from the amplification of reference gene primers. Assay used: immunoSEQ multiplex PCR; TCRdb lists only in-frame clones, some missing. V, J and clone size derive from that table, while D and trimming were established from the DNA sequence. The table shows 250,000 to 400,000 clones, with 90% occurring only once. One Seattle source followed patients from active infection through their disease course. This sample is part of a study of blood T cell repertoires in COVID-19. Study summary: Sites across the United States, Italy and Spain contributed samples from acute and convalescent COVID-19. From T cells, B-cell-depleted T cells, or PBMCs came the material, which was cDNA or gDNA.

Germline assignment: CDR1 DFQATT and CDR2 SNEGSKA (reference sequence). V was clipped by 3 bases and J by 6 bases, with 20 bases between them. CDR3 size: 16 residues. The sample taken for sequencing was peripheral blood. The chain links TRBV20-1 to TRBJ2-2, with D perhaps TRBD1 (6 bases). The sequence was obtained from a woman aged 30 to 39 with COVID-19, enrolled during active disease. Here the CDR3 reads CSASRGHQGGAGELFF. The CDR3 coding sequence is TGCAGTGCTAGTCGGGGACACCAAGGTGGGGCCGGGGAGCTGTTTTTT.